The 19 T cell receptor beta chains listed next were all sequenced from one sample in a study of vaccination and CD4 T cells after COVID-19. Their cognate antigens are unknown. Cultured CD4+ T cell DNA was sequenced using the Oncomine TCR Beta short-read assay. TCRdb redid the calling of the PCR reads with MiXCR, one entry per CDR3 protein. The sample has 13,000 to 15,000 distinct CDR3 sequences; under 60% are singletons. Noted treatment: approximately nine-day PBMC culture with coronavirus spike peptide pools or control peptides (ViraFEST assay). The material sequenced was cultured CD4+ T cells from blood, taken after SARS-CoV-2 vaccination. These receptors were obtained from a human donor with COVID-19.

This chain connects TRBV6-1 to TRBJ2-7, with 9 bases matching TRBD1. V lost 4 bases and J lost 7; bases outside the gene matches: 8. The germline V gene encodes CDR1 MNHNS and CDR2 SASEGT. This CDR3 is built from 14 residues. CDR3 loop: CASSAGTGSWEQYF. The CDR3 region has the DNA TGTGCCAGCAGTGCCGGGACAGGGTCGTGGGAGCAGTACTTC.

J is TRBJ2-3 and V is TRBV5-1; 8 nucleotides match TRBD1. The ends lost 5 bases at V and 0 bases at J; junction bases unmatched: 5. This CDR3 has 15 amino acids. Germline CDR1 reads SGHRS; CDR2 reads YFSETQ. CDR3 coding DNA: TGCGCCAGCAGTTGGGGGACAGGAAGCACAGATACGCAGTATTTT. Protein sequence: CASSWGTGSTDTQYF.

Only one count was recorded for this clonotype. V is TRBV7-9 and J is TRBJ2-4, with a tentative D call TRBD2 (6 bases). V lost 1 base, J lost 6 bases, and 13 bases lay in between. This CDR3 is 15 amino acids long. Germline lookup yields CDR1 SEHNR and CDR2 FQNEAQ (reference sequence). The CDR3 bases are TGTGCCAGCAGCTTAGTTGAGGGGCGGGGAAACATTCAGTACTTC. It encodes CASSLVEGRGNIQYF.

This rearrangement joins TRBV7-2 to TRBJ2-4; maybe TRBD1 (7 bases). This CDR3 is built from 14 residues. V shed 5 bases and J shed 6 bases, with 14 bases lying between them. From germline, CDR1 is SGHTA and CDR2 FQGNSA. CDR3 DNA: TGTGCCAGCAGCGAGACCCAGGGGGGAAACATTCAGTACTTC. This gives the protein CASSETQGGNIQYF.

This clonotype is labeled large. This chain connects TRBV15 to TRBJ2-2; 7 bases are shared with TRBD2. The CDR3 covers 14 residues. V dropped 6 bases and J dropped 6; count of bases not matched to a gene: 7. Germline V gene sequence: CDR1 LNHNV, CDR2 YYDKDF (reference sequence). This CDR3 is CATRGASGPGELFF. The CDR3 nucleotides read TGTGCCACCAGAGGAGCTAGCGGTCCCGGGGAGCTGTTTTTT.

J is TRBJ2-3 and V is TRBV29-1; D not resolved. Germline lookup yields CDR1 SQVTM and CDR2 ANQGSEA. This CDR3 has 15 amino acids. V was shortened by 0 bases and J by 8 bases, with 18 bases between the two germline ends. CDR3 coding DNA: TGCAGCGTTGAAGATCCCCGCGGCGCTGGGTCTACGCAGTATTTT. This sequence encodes CSVEDPRGAGSTQYF.

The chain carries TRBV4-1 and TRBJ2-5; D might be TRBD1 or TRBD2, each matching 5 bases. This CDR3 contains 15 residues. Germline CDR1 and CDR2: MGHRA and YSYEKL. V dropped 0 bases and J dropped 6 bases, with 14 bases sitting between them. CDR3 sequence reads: CASSQEGTGRQTQYF. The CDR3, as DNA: TGCGCCAGCAGCCAAGAGGGTACGGGGCGGCAGACCCAGTACTTC.

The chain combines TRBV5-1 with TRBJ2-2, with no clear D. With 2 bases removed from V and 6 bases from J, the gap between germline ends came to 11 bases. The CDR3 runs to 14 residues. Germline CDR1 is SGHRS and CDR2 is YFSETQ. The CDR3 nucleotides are TGCGCCAGCAGCTTAGACCGGATACCCGGGGAGCTGTTTTTT. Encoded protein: CASSLDRIPGELFF. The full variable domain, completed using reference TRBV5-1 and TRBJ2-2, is KAGVTQTPRYLIKTRGQQVTLSCSPISGHRSVSWYQQTPGQGLQFLFEYFSETQRNKGNFPGRFSGRQFSNSRSEMNVSTLELGDSALYLCASSLDRIPGELFFGEGSRLTVL.

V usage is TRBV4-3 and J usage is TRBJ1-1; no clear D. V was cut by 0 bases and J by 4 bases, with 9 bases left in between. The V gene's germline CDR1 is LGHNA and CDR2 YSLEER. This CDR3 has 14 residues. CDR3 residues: CASSQDPGITEAFF. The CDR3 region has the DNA TGCGCCAGCAGCCAAGATCCGGGTATCACTGAAGCTTTCTTT.

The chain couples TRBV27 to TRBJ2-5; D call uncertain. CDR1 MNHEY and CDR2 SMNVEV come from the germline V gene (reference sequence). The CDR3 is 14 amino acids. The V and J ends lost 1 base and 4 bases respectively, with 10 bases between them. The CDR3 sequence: CASSLYVGRETQYF. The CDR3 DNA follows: TGTGCCAGCAGTTTATATGTTGGCCGAGAGACCCAGTACTTC.

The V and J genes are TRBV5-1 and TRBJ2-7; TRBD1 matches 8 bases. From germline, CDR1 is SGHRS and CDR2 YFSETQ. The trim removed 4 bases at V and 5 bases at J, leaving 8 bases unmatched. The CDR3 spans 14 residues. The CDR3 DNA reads TGCGCCAGCAGCCCCGGACAGGGAGGTCACGAGCAGTACTTC. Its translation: CASSPGQGGHEQYF.

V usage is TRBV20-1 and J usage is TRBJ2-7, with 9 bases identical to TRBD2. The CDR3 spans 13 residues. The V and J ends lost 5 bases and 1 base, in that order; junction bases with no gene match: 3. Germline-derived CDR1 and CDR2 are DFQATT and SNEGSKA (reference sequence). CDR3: CSAWTSASYEQYF. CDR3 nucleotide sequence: TGCAGTGCTTGGACTAGCGCTTCCTACGAGCAGTACTTC.

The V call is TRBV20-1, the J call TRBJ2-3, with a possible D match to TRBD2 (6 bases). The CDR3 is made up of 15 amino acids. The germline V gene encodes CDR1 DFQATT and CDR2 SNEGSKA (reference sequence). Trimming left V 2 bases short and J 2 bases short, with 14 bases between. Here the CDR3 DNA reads TGCAGTGCTAGACGACCCCGGGGGATCACAGATACGCAGTATTTT. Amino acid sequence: CSARRPRGITDTQYF.

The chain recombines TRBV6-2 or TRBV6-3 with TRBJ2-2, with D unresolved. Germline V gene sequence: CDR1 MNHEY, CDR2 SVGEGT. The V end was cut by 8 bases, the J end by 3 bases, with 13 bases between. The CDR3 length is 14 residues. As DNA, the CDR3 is TGTGCCAGCCGAATAAGGGTCTACACCGGGGAGCTGTTTTTT. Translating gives CASRIRVYTGELFF.

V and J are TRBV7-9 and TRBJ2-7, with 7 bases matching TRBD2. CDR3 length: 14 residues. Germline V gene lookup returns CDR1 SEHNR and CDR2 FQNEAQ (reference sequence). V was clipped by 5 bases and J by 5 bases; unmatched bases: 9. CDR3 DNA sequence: TGTGCCAGCAGCCAAAAAACAAGCGGGGACGAGCAGTACTTC. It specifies CASSQKTSGDEQYF.

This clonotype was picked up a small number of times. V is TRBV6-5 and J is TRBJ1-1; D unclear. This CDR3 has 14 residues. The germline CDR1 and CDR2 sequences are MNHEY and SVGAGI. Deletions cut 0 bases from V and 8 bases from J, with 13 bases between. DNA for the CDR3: TGTGCCAGCAGTTACTCTGACGGGGTATGGGAAGCTTTCTTT. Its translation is CASSYSDGVWEAFF.

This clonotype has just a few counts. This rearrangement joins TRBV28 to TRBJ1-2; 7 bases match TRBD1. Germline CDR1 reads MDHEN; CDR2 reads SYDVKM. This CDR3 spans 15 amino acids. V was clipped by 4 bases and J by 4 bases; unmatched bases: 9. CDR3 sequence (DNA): TGTGCCAGCAGTTCACTGACAGGGTATCCCTATGGCTACACCTTC. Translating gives CASSSLTGYPYGYTF.

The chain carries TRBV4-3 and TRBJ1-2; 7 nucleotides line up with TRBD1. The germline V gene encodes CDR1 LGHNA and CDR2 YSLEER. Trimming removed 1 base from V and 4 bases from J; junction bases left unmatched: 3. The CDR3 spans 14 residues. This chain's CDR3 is CASSQGQGGYGYTF. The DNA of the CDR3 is TGCGCCAGCAGCCAAGGACAGGGTGGCTATGGCTACACCTTC.

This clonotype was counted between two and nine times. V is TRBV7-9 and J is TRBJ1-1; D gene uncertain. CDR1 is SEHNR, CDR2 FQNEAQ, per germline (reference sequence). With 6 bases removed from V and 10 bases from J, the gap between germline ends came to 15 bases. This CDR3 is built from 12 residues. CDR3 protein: CASSFSVDGAFF. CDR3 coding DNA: TGTGCCAGCAGTTTCTCGGTAGACGGAGCTTTCTTT.